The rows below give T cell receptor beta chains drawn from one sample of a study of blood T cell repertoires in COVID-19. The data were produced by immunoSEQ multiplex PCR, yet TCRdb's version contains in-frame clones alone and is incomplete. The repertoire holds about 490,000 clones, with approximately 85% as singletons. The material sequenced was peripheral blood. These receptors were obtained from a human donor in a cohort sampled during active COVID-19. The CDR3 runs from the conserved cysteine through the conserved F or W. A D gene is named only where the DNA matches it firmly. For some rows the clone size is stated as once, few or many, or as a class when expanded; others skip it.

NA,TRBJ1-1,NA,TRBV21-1,TGTGCCAGCAGCAAAAAAATTACAGGGGGTAGGAACACTGAAGCTTTCTTT,CASSKKITGGRNTEAFF
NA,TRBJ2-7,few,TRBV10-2,TGCGCCAGCAGCCTCCCGTCGGGGTTCTACGAGCAGTACTTC,CASSLPSGFYEQYF
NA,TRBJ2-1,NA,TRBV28,TGTGCCAGCAGTCCCTCCCACAATGAGCAGTTCTTC,CASSPSHNEQFF
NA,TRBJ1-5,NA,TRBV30,TGTGCCTGGACCAACTCAGGACACTTCAATCAGCCCCAGCATTTT,CAWTNSGHFNQPQHF
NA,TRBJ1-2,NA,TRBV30,TGTGCCTGGAATATAATAGGTGCAGGCGGCTACACCTTC,CAWNIIGAGGYTF
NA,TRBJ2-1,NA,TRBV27,TGTGCCAGCAGCCCGGAGGCGGCCTACAATGAGCAGTTCTTC,CASSPEAAYNEQFF
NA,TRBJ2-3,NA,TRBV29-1,TGCAGCGTTGTAGGACTCCTTTCGTACACAGATACGCAATATTTT,CSVVGLLSYTDTQYF
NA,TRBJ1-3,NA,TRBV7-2,TGTGCCAGCAGCTTGGTCCGGGGCTCTGGAAACACCATATATTTT,CASSLVRGSGNTIYF
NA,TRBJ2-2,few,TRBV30,TGTGCCTGGAATCTACCGTCCACCGGGGAGCTGTTTTTT,CAWNLPSTGELFF
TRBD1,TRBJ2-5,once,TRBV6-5,TGTGCCAGCAGTCAGACAGGGGTAGAGACCCAGTACTTC,CASSQTGVETQYF
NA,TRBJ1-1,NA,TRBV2,TGTGCCAGCAGTCGGTGGGGGAGGGGGAACACTGAAGCTTTCTTT,CASSRWGRGNTEAFF
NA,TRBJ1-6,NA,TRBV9,TGTGCCAGCAGCGTAGGGGGCATTAATTCACCCCTCCACTTT,CASSVGGINSPLHF
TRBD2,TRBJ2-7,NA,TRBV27,TGTGCCAGCAGGCAAGGACAGCGGGAGGCCCACGAGCAGTACTTC,CASRQGQREAHEQYF
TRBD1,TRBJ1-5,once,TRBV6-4,TGTGCCAGCAGTGTCGACAGGGATCAGCCCCAGCATTTT,CASSVDRDQPQHF
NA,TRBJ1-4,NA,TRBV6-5,TGTGCCAGCAGAAGCGAAAAACTGTTTTTT,CASRSEKLFF
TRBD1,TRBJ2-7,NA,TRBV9,TGTGCCAGCAGCGGGACAGGGGGCTCCTACGAGCAGTACTTC,CASSGTGGSYEQYF
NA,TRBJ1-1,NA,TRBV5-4,TGTGCCAGCGGCCTTTTGAACACTGAAGCTTTCTTT,CASGLLNTEAFF
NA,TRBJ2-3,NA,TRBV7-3,TGTGCCAGCAGGTCGGACTCATTTTCAGATACGCAGTATTTT,CASRSDSFSDTQYF
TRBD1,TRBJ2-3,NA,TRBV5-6,TGTGCCAGCAGCAGGACAGGGCCGTATTTT,CASSRTGPYF
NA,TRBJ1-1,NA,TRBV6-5,TGTGCCAGCAGTCTCGGAGACACTGAAGCTTTCTTT,CASSLGDTEAFF
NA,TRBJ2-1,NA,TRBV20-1,TGCAGTGCTTTGACTGTCAATGAGCAGTTCTTC,CSALTVNEQFF
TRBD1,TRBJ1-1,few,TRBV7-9,TGTGCCAGCAGCTATTCCGGGACAGGGGACGCAACTTTCTTT,CASSYSGTGDATFF
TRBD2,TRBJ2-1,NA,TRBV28,TGTGCCAGCAGTCTCCCGGGAGGCGGGGATGAGCAGTTCTTC,CASSLPGGGDEQFF
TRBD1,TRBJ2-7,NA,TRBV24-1,TGTGCCACCAGTGATCCGGACAGGGGGCTCTACGAGCAGTACTTC,CATSDPDRGLYEQYF
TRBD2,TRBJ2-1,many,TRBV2,TGTGCCAGCAGTGAGGAGGGACTAGCGGGAGTGGATGAGCAGTTCTTC,CASSEEGLAGVDEQFF
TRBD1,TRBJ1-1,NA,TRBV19,TGTGCCAGTAGTATAGGGACGGGACAGGGTGTCTGGACTGAAGCTTTCTTT,CASSIGTGQGVWTEAFF
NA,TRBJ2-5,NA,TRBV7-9,TGTGCCAGCAGCTCCCCGGGGATGGAAGAGACCCAGTACTTC,CASSSPGMEETQYF
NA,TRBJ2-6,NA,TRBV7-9,TGTGCCAGCAGCTTAGTTCCGGGAACTCCTGGGGCCAACGTCCTGACTTTC,CASSLVPGTPGANVLTF
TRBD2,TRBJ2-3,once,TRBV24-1,TGTGCCACCAGTGACTGGGGGGCTAGCGGGAGAGAGACGCAGTATTTT,CATSDWGASGRETQYF